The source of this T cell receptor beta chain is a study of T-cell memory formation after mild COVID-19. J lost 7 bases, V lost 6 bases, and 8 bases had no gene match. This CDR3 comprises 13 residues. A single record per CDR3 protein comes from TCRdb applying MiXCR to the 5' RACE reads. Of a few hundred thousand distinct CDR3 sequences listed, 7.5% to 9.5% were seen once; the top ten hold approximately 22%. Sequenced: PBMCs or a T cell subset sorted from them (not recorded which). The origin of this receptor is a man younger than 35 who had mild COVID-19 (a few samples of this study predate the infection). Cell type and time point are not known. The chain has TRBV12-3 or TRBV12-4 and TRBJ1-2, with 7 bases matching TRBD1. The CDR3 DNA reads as TGTGCCAGCAGCGCACAGGGGTCAGGTGGCTACACCTTC. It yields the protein CASSAQGSGGYTF.